This TCR beta chain was retrieved from a study of spatial heterogeneity in lung cancer. This sample's time point: sample taken at primary tumor resection. The input material, whole RNA from tumor, nontumor lung or frozen PBMC, was sequenced unsorted. TCRdb re-called the 5' RACE reads through MiXCR, storing one row per CDR3 protein. The table lists roughly 39,000 distinct CDR3 sequences, around 5.8% of them singletons. The germline V gene encodes CDR1 SQVTM and CDR2 ANQGSEA. V was shortened by 7 bases and J by 2 bases, with 18 bases between the two germline ends. The CDR3 runs to 15 residues. This clonotype was seen more than once but under ten times.

The rearrangement links TRBV29-1 to TRBJ2-1; D gene unclear. This sample comprised PBMCs, obtained at surgery. The receptor comes from a male donor with early-stage non-small cell lung cancer. The CDR3 loop reads CSGTSGLGAYNEQFF. As DNA, the CDR3 is TGCAGCGGGACCTCGGGCCTCGGCGCCTACAATGAGCAGTTCTTC.